Following are 27 T cell receptor beta chains from one sample sequenced in a study of T-cell memory formation after mild COVID-19 (dated by TCRdb to about 2021). Libraries were made using 5' RACE. These reads were obtained on an Illumina NovaSeq 6000. TCRdb passed the public sequencing reads through fastp at Q25 and MiXCR, retaining productive beta sequences. Rows matching on CDR3 protein sequence are summarized as one entry with the most common DNA and genes. The sample data list 250,000 or so distinct CDR3 sequences, and 7.5% to 10% of these were observed just once. Clones ranked in the top ten supply roughly a fifth of the sample. The sequenced material came from PBMCs or a T cell subset sorted from them (not recorded which). Receptor source: a man between 18 and 35 years old who had mild COVID-19 (a few samples of this study predate the infection). The sample titles of this study are shuffled in the database, so cell type and time point are left out; the donor was told from shared clones.

This clonotype was counted only a few times. The CDR3, as DNA: TGCGCCAGCAGCCAGAACAGGGGGCGTATTTATGAGCAGTTCTTC. It translates to CASSQNRGRIYEQFF. The V gene is TRBV4-1, the J gene TRBJ2-1, with 9 bases lining up with TRBD1. The CDR3 has 15 amino acids. The germline V gene encodes CDR1 MGHRA and CDR2 YSYEKL. The V gene end was trimmed by 3 bases and the J gene end by 8 bases; junction bases not matched to a gene: 8.

The V call is TRBV7-2, the J call TRBJ2-3, with D uncertain. Germline V lookup: CDR1 SGHTA, CDR2 FQGNSA. Trimming removed 3 bases from V and 4 bases from J, with 8 bases in between. The CDR3 covers 13 residues. DNA for the CDR3: TGTGCCAGCAGCTTCCCAGCTTCAGATACGCAGTATTTT. It specifies CASSFPASDTQYF.

This clonotype was seen at least ten times. The V and J genes are TRBV7-2 and TRBJ2-3; D call uncertain. V lost 6 bases and J 2 bases, leaving 6 bases between the germline ends. In germline, CDR1 is SGHTA, CDR2 FQGNSA. This CDR3 spans 12 amino acids. The CDR3 spells CASSSLTDTQYF. The CDR3 region has the DNA TGTGCCAGCAGTTCCCTCACAGATACGCAGTATTTT.

The gene calls are TRBV28 and TRBJ1-1, with D hard to call. CDR1 MDHEN and CDR2 SYDVKM come from the germline V gene. With 5 bases removed from V and 8 bases from J, the gap between germline ends came to 15 bases. The CDR3 is 13 residues long. Written as DNA, the CDR3 is TGTGCCAGCAGTCTAGGGAGGGTTTCCGAAGCTTTCTTT. This gives the protein CASSLGRVSEAFF.

This clonotype was detected a few times. The V gene is TRBV20-1, the J gene TRBJ2-3, with 7 bases lining up with TRBD1. The CDR3 is 16 residues long. Germline V gene sequence: CDR1 DFQATT, CDR2 SNEGSKA (reference sequence). The V segment lost 3 bases and the J segment 2 bases; nucleotides outside the gene matches: 11. The CDR3 sequence: CSASNWRQGVTDTQYF. As DNA, the CDR3 is TGCAGTGCTAGCAATTGGAGACAGGGAGTCACAGATACGCAGTATTTT.

The rearrangement links TRBV28 to TRBJ2-2; TRBD1 matches at 8 bases. V trimming: 6 bases; J trimming: 14 bases; junction bases outside the gene matches: 11. Per the germline V gene, CDR1 is MDHEN and CDR2 is SYDVKM. The CDR3 runs 13 residues. This CDR3 reads CASRDGQGVKLFF. DNA of the CDR3: TGTGCCAGCAGGGACGGACAGGGCGTGAAACTGTTTTTT.

The J gene is TRBJ2-5, the V gene TRBV7-2, with D possibly TRBD2 on 7 matching bases. CDR1 and CDR2 (germline): SGHTA, FQGNSA. The CDR3 contains 18 residues. Trimming removed 3 bases at V and 4 bases at J, with 24 bases between. This CDR3 is CASSFLRRGGGRGETQYF. The CDR3 DNA reads TGTGCCAGCAGCTTCCTTAGGCGTGGCGGGGGCAGGGGAGAGACCCAGTACTTC.

This clonotype came up a few times. The chain combines TRBV6-6 with TRBJ1-1, with TRBD1 as a possible D gene (5 bases). CDR3 length equals 16 residues. Trimming left V 3 bases short and J 0 bases short, with 14 bases between. Germline values: CDR1 MNHNY, CDR2 SVGAGI (reference sequence). CDR3: CASSYGADNLNTEAFF. The CDR3 DNA reads as TGTGCCAGCAGTTATGGGGCAGACAATTTGAACACTGAAGCTTTCTTT.

This clonotype has only a few counts. The gene calls are TRBV12-3 or TRBV12-4 and TRBJ1-3; D might be TRBD1 (5 bases). Trimming stripped 7 bases from V and 5 bases from J, with 12 bases between. The CDR3 contains 13 residues. CDR3 DNA: TGTGCCAGCACCAAAGACAGCAGAAACACCATATATTTT. Translated: CASTKDSRNTIYF.

The chain combines TRBV7-9 with TRBJ2-1, with 7 bases lining up with TRBD2. This CDR3 comprises 16 residues. Trimming at V came to 7 bases and at J to 6 bases, leaving 15 bases not matched to a gene. Germline V gives CDR1 SEHNR, CDR2 FQNEAQ (reference sequence). The CDR3, as DNA: TGTGCCAGCAACGGGGGGATCTGGCGGGGGACCAATGAGCAGTTCTTC. Amino acids: CASNGGIWRGTNEQFF.

The V and J genes are TRBV4-2 and TRBJ2-3, with 14 bases fitting TRBD2. Germline V gene lookup returns CDR1 LGHNA and CDR2 YNFKEQ. Unmatched junction bases numbered 6, after V lost 2 bases and J lost 2 bases. The CDR3 has 18 amino acids. The CDR3 nucleotides read TGTGCCAGCAGCCAACCCGGACTAGCGGGGGGACCCACAGATACGCAGTATTTT. Amino acids: CASSQPGLAGGPTDTQYF.

The chain combines TRBV28 with TRBJ1-1; D is ambiguous. Germline values: CDR1 MDHEN, CDR2 SYDVKM. CDR3 size: 13 residues. The V and J ends lost 6 bases and 4 bases respectively, with 12 bases between them. The CDR3: CASSPIRATEAFF. CDR3 nucleotides: TGTGCCAGCAGCCCCATAAGGGCCACTGAAGCTTTCTTT.

This chain connects TRBV12-3 or TRBV12-4 to TRBJ2-3; 9 nucleotides line up with TRBD2. The trim removed 7 bases at V and 7 bases at J, leaving 6 bases unmatched. The CDR3 consists of 13 residues. CDR3 sequence: CASKERGAYTQYF. The CDR3 DNA sequence: TGTGCCAGCAAGGAGCGGGGGGCCTATACGCAGTATTTT.

The chain joins TRBV2 to TRBJ2-6; D perhaps matches TRBD2 (5 bases). The CDR3 is made up of 17 amino acids. V was shortened by 1 base and J by 0 bases, with 10 bases between the two germline ends. Germline V gives CDR1 SNHLY, CDR2 FYNNEI. The chain's CDR3 is CASSEGASSSGANVLTF. The CDR3 DNA follows: TGTGCCAGCAGTGAAGGTGCTAGCAGCTCTGGGGCCAACGTCCTGACTTTC. Using reference TRBV2 and TRBJ2-6 for the parts outside the CDR3, the full variable domain is EPEVTQTPSHQVTQMGQEVILRCVPISNHLYFYWYRQILGQKVEFLVSFYNNEISEKSEIFDDQFSVERPDGSNFTLKIRSTKLEDSAMYFCASSEGASSSGANVLTFGAGSRLTVL.

This clonotype was detected a few times. No conserved phenylalanine or tryptophan is present at the end of the CDR3, so a read error is the likely explanation. Because the CDR3's place on the DNA is in doubt, the DNA is left out and the CDR3 is given as listed by TCRdb. This chain connects TRBV5-1 to TRBJ2-3; the table's D call TRBD2 went unverified against the DNA. In germline, CDR1 is SGHRS, CDR2 YFSETQ. The CDR3 is 12 amino acids in total, end residues counted. The chain's CDR3 is CASSLDGGLADI.

V usage is TRBV28 and J usage is TRBJ2-5; D gene ambiguous. This CDR3 has 11 residues. Germline assignment: CDR1 MDHEN and CDR2 SYDVKM. V lost 5 bases, J lost 8 bases, and 9 bases lay in between. The CDR3 DNA reads as TGTGCCAGCAGTCTCCAGAGAACCCAGTACTTC. Amino acids: CASSLQRTQYF.

The chain links TRBV18 to TRBJ1-1; tentatively, D is TRBD1 (6 bases). Germline CDR1 is KGHSH and CDR2 is LQKENI. V was clipped by 3 bases and J by 1 base, with 15 bases between them. The CDR3 has 16 amino acids. The CDR3 protein is CASSPVRTGWNTEAFF. CDR3 DNA: TGTGCCAGCTCACCGGTTAGAACAGGGTGGAACACTGAAGCTTTCTTT.

The chain has TRBV5-1 and TRBJ2-3; 9 bases are a match to TRBD2. Germline CDR1 is SGHRS and CDR2 is YFSETQ. CDR3 length: 15 amino acids. V was clipped by 1 base and J by 4 bases; unmatched bases: 4. CDR3: CASSLLAGTPDTQYF. The CDR3 nucleotides read TGCGCCAGCAGCTTGCTAGCGGGGACCCCAGATACGCAGTATTTT.

V and J are TRBV6-5 and TRBJ1-1; maybe TRBD1 (5 bases). Germline V gene lookup returns CDR1 MNHEY and CDR2 SVGAGI. The CDR3 has 15 residues. Trimming cost V 6 bases and J 4 bases, with 18 bases left between them. In DNA form, the CDR3 reads TGTGCCAGCAGCCGTACTCCTAGGGGCGGCACTGAAGCTTTCTTT. It yields the protein CASSRTPRGGTEAFF.

This clonotype was seen many times. The chain combines TRBV20-1 with TRBJ2-1; a weak D match, TRBD2 (5 bases). The V gene's germline CDR1 is DFQATT and CDR2 SNEGSKA (reference sequence). Trimming pared 4 bases from V and 0 bases from J, leaving 10 bases between. The CDR3 covers 14 residues. The CDR3 DNA reads as TGCAGTGCTATCGGGGAGAGCTCCTACAATGAGCAGTTCTTC. Its protein product is CSAIGESSYNEQFF.

CDR3 sequence: CASSLLGVAYNEQFF. CDR3 DNA: TGTGCCAGCAGCTTATTGGGGGTCGCCTACAATGAGCAGTTCTTC. The chain is built from TRBV7-9 and TRBJ2-1, with D possibly being TRBD1 or TRBD2 (5 bases each). Germline-derived CDR1 and CDR2 are SEHNR and FQNEAQ (reference sequence). The V end was cut by 2 bases, the J end by 2 bases, with 10 bases between. This CDR3 contains 15 residues.

The chain carries TRBV6-2 or TRBV6-3 and TRBJ2-3, with a tentative D call TRBD2 (6 bases). Germline loops: CDR1 MNHEY, CDR2 SVGEGT. V lost 7 bases to trimming and J lost 2 bases, with 13 bases between them. The CDR3 has 14 residues. For the CDR3, the DNA is TGTGCCAGCATGAGAGGACTACCCACAGATACGCAGTATTTT. Translation: CASMRGLPTDTQYF.

The chain employs TRBV29-1 and TRBJ2-3, with 13 nucleotides matching TRBD2. The germline V gene encodes CDR1 SQVTM and CDR2 ANQGSEA. CDR3 length: 17 residues. The V and J ends lost 3 bases and 0 bases, in that order; junction bases with no gene match: 6. The CDR3 loop reads CSVDGLAGETSTDTQYF. In DNA, the CDR3 is TGCAGCGTTGACGGACTAGCGGGAGAGACTAGCACAGATACGCAGTATTTT.

This clonotype was detected only a few times. The chain has TRBV6-5 and TRBJ2-7, with 11 positions matching TRBD2. V was clipped by 6 bases and J by 4 bases; unmatched bases: 5. Germline loops: CDR1 MNHEY, CDR2 SVGAGI. The CDR3 spans 14 residues. The CDR3 loop is CASRRTSGRYEQYF. CDR3 bases: TGTGCCAGCAGGAGGACTAGCGGGCGTTACGAGCAGTACTTC.

The chain has TRBV5-1 and TRBJ1-6; D may be TRBD1 (5 bases). V was trimmed by 2 bases and J by 10 bases, leaving 13 bases between them. The V gene's germline CDR1 is SGHRS and CDR2 YFSETQ. This CDR3 has 14 residues. This CDR3 is CASSFSTGQSPLHF. The DNA of the CDR3 is TGCGCCAGCAGCTTTTCTACAGGTCAGTCACCCCTCCACTTT.

This clonotype occurred a few times. This rearrangement joins TRBV18 to TRBJ1-1; D is uncertain. The CDR3 is 17 amino acids. V dropped 3 bases and J dropped 0 bases, with 17 bases sitting between them. Germline values: CDR1 KGHSH, CDR2 LQKENI. In nucleotides, the CDR3 is TGTGCCAGCTCACCGCGATCAGTGGGAATCATGAACACTGAAGCTTTCTTT. Protein: CASSPRSVGIMNTEAFF.

This clonotype was observed a handful of times. This chain uses TRBV12-3 or TRBV12-4 with TRBJ2-7, with 8 bases matching TRBD1. The V gene end was trimmed by 6 bases and the J gene end by 5 bases; junction bases not matched to a gene: 12. The CDR3 loop spans 15 amino acids. The CDR3 region is CASRRPGDRSNEQYF. In DNA, the CDR3 is TGTGCCAGCAGACGGCCCGGGGACAGGAGCAACGAGCAGTACTTC.